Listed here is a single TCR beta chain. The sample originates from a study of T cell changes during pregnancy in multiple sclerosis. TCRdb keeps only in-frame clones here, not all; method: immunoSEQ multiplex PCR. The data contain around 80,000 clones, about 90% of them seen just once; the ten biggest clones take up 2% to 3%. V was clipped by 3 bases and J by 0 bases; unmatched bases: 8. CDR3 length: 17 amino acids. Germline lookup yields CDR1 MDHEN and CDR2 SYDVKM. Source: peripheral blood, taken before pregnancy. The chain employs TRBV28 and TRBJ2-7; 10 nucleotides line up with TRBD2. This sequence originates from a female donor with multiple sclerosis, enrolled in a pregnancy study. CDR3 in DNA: TGTGCCAGCAGTTTCCCCCTAGCGGGAGCCTCCTCCTACGAGCAGTACTTC. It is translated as CASSFPLAGASSYEQYF.